The TCR beta chain under discussion was sequenced for a study of siplizumab effects on memory and regulatory T cells. This CDR3 is 14 amino acids long. Trimming at V came to 3 bases and at J to 12 bases, leaving 9 bases not matched to a gene. Per the germline V gene, CDR1 is MNHEY and CDR2 is SMNVEV (reference sequence). Of note for this clone: Its antigen is unidentified.

Findings and caveats of the study: Whether the proliferating Tregs (from siplizumab cultures) were suppressive was not confirmed. Roughly 80-95% of proliferating CD4+ or CD8+ clones defied assignment to a naive or memory phenotype.

Assay used: immunoSEQ multiplex PCR; TCRdb lists only in-frame clones, some missing. The sample carries about 68,000 clones, 93% recorded once. The clonotype originates from a human donor in good health. The sequenced material came from CD8+ T cells sorted from blood. The chain employs TRBV27 and TRBJ1-4; 8 nucleotides align to TRBD1. CDR3 DNA: TGTGCCAGCAGTTTGGGGACAGGCGGTGCGGAACTGTTTTTT. Its translation: CASSLGTGGAELFF.